The subject of this entry is one TCR beta chain. The antigen remains undetermined. The sample comes from a study of cytomegalovirus exposure and HLA in healthy donors. The PCR contained 60 Vbeta and 13 Jbeta primers. Data came from immunoSEQ multiplex PCR; TCRdb stores just in-frame clones and leaves some out. The sample holds under 250,000 clones, over 80% seen once. Germline V lookup: CDR1 MNHEY, CDR2 SVGAGI. V was pared by 3 bases and J by 6 bases, with 13 bases between. This CDR3 spans 14 amino acids. Study outcomes and limitations: In a later analysis, several top co-occurrence clusters appeared linked to parvovirus B19, influenza, CMV and Epstein-Barr virus. Exclusion applied to some V segments, including TRBV6-2 and TRBV6-3, as they were indistinguishable.

Sequenced: PBMCs. This receptor was obtained from a man aged 35 to 55 in good health and CMV-seropositive. The chain couples TRBV6-5 to TRBJ2-3; possible D gene TRBD1, 6 bases. The CDR3 bases are TGTGCCAGCAGTTATCGAGACCAGGGGGATACGCAGTATTTT. Amino acid sequence: CASSYRDQGDTQYF.